The 15 T cell receptor beta chains below come from one sample, sequenced in a study of a mutant IDH1 vaccine in newly diagnosed glioma. Described time point: week 23, last vaccination. The vaccine gave 300 ug of a 20-mer mutant IDH1 peptide subcutaneously per dose. Antigens for these TCRs are unknown. Sequencing used immunoSEQ multiplex PCR; TCRdb keeps in-frame clones, though not all of them. The repertoire holds about 81,000 clones, with roughly 85% as singletons. The material was PBMCs, obtained from a glioma patient whose treatment included an IDH1 peptide vaccine. The origin of the receptors is a man aged 30 to 39 with glioma. Some clones in this sample may be carry-over from other donors' samples.

The chain carries TRBV30 and TRBJ2-3, with 12 bases fitting TRBD2. This CDR3 region has 15 residues. Per germline, CDR1 GTSNPN and CDR2 SVGIG (reference sequence). With 2 bases clipped from V and 8 bases from J, the junction kept 8 bases outside the gene matches. The CDR3 loop reads CAWSPGLAGRATQYF. The CDR3 DNA is TGTGCCTGGAGTCCCGGACTAGCGGGGAGAGCTACGCAGTATTTT.

V usage is TRBV30 and J usage is TRBJ1-6; D is perhaps TRBD1 (5 bases). The CDR3 covers 15 residues. Looked up from germline, CDR1 is GTSNPN and CDR2 is SVGIG (reference sequence). The V end was cut by 0 bases, the J end by 5 bases, with 11 bases between. For the CDR3, the DNA is TGTGCCTGGAGTGTACAGGCAGGAGATAATTCACCCCTCCACTTT. Its translation: CAWSVQAGDNSPLHF.

In nucleotides, the CDR3 is TGTGCCAGCAGTGAGAACAGGGGGCGCCCCGATGGCTACACCTTC. Amino acid sequence: CASSENRGRPDGYTF. The chain employs TRBV6-1 and TRBJ1-2; 9 bases line up with TRBD1. The germline V gene encodes CDR1 MNHNS and CDR2 SASEGT. CDR3 size: 15 residues. The J segment lost 6 bases and the V segment lost 3 bases, leaving 8 bases of the junction unmatched.

V gene TRBV2 combines with J gene TRBJ2-3; 14 bases line up with TRBD2. Germline V gene lookup returns CDR1 SNHLY and CDR2 FYNNEI. The CDR3 extends over 18 amino acids. V dropped 6 bases and J dropped 3; count of bases not matched to a gene: 11. The CDR3 here is CASRDGGLAGVGTDTQYF. Here the CDR3 DNA reads TGTGCCAGCAGAGATGGGGGACTAGCGGGAGTAGGAACAGATACGCAGTATTTT.

The chain couples TRBV19 to TRBJ1-1; D call uncertain. The V end was cut by 3 bases, the J end by 5 bases, with 19 bases between. Germline V lookup: CDR1 LNHDA, CDR2 SQIVND (reference sequence). The CDR3 is 16 residues long. CDR3 protein: CASSMTWRAGGTEAFF. CDR3 DNA sequence: TGTGCCAGTAGTATGACGTGGAGGGCAGGAGGGACTGAAGCTTTCTTT.

This clone has only a few counts. J is TRBJ1-4 and V is TRBV30, with D perhaps TRBD1 (6 bases). V lost 1 base, J lost 3 bases, and 15 bases lay in between. The CDR3 runs to 16 residues. Germline assignment: CDR1 GTSNPN and CDR2 SVGIG (reference sequence). The CDR3 DNA follows: TGTGCCTGGAGTGGAGGGGCCCCAGGGGCTAATGAAAAACTGTTTTTT. It is translated as CAWSGGAPGANEKLFF.

The J gene is TRBJ2-1, the V gene TRBV4-2; 10 nucleotides align to TRBD2. This CDR3 comprises 18 residues. V was clipped by 1 base and J by 1 base; unmatched bases: 7. Germline CDR1 reads LGHNA; CDR2 reads YNFKEQ. CDR3 DNA: TGTGCCAGCAGCCAAGGCCCTAGCGGGAGCGAATCCTACAATGAGCAGTTCTTC. Its translation is CASSQGPSGSESYNEQFF.

The genes are TRBV5-1 and TRBJ1-2; a weak D match, TRBD1 (5 bases). Looked up from germline, CDR1 is SGHRS and CDR2 is YFSETQ. The V end was cut by 2 bases, the J end by 2 bases, with 16 bases between. This CDR3 has 16 residues. The CDR3, as DNA: TGCGCCAGCAGCTTAGATACAGGAAACTTCAACTATGGCTACACCTTC. Translation gives CASSLDTGNFNYGYTF. The full variable domain, completed using reference TRBV5-1 and TRBJ1-2, is KAGVTQTPRYLIKTRGQQVTLSCSPISGHRSVSWYQQTPGQGLQFLFEYFSETQRNKGNFPGRFSGRQFSNSRSEMNVSTLELGDSALYLCASSLDTGNFNYGYTFGSGTRLTVV.

The V gene is TRBV7-3, the J gene TRBJ1-2; 11 positions agree with TRBD1. Germline assignment: CDR1 SGHTA and CDR2 FQGTGA. V gave up 6 bases and J gave up 3 bases; unmatched junction bases: 6. The CDR3 loop spans 15 amino acids. In DNA form, the CDR3 reads TGTGCCAGCAGTTCCGGACAGGGGGCGGACTATGGCTACACCTTC. Protein sequence: CASSSGQGADYGYTF.

The chain employs TRBV4-2 and TRBJ2-3; 14 bases align to TRBD2. Germline values: CDR1 LGHNA, CDR2 YNFKEQ. The CDR3 length is 19 residues. V lost 4 bases to trimming and J lost 0 bases; unmatched junction nucleotides: 9. CDR3 in amino acids: CASSLRTSGRTPSTDTQYF. The CDR3 DNA reads TGTGCCAGCAGCCTTCGGACTAGCGGGAGGACACCTAGCACAGATACGCAGTATTTT.

The CDR3 loop reads CAWSVGAGGADTQYF. CDR3 sequence (DNA): TGTGCCTGGAGTGTCGGGGCAGGGGGCGCGGATACGCAGTATTTT. This rearrangement joins TRBV30 to TRBJ2-3; 8 bases are a match to TRBD1. The CDR3 has 15 amino acids. The junction had 8 bases not matched to a gene; V was cut back by 0 bases and J by 6 bases. The germline V gene encodes CDR1 GTSNPN and CDR2 SVGIG (reference sequence).

The chain couples TRBV28 to TRBJ1-5; possible D gene TRBD1, 5 bases. CDR3 length: 15 residues. CDR1 and CDR2 (germline): MDHEN, SYDVKM. V was clipped by 8 bases and J by 2 bases, with 16 bases between them. The DNA for the CDR3 is TGTGCCAGCGCCACAGGTGGGGTAGGCAATCAGCCCCAGCATTTT. Amino acid sequence: CASATGGVGNQPQHF.

This chain links TRBV6-1 with TRBJ2-7, with D possibly TRBD1 on 5 matching bases. CDR1 MNHNS and CDR2 SASEGT come from the germline V gene. V was trimmed by 1 base and J by 7 bases, leaving 8 bases between them. The CDR3 covers 12 residues. The CDR3: CASSEGGREQYF. CDR3 DNA: TGTGCCAGCAGTGAAGGGGGCCGAGAGCAGTACTTC.

The chain joins TRBV18 to TRBJ2-2, with 10 bases fitting TRBD2. The J segment lost 5 bases and the V segment lost 3 bases, leaving 6 bases of the junction unmatched. The germline V gene encodes CDR1 KGHSH and CDR2 LQKENI. This CDR3 has 16 amino acids. CDR3 residues: CASSPTSGTWTGELFF. In DNA form, the CDR3 reads TGTGCCAGCTCACCTACTAGCGGGACCTGGACCGGGGAGCTGTTTTTT.

CDR3 in amino acids: CASSPSLAGGSVDTQYF. In nucleotides, the CDR3 is TGTGCCAGCTCACCATCATTAGCGGGGGGCTCAGTGGATACGCAGTATTTT. The rearrangement joins TRBV18 to TRBJ2-3, with 10 bases matching TRBD2. The V gene end was trimmed by 2 bases and the J gene end by 6 bases; junction bases not matched to a gene: 11. The length of the CDR3 is 17 residues. Looked up from germline, CDR1 is KGHSH and CDR2 is LQKENI.